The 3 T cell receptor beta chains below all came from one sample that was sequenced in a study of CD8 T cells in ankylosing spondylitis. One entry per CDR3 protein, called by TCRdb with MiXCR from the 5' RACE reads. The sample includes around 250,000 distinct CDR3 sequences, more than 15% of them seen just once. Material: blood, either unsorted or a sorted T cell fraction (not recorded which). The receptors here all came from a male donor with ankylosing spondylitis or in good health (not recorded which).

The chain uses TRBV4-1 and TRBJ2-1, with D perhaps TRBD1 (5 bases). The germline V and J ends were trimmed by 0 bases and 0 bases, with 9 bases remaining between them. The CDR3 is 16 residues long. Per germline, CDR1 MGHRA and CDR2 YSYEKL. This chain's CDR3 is CASSQEGDSSYNEQFF. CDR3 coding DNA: TGCGCCAGCAGCCAAGAAGGCGACAGCTCCTACAATGAGCAGTTCTTC.

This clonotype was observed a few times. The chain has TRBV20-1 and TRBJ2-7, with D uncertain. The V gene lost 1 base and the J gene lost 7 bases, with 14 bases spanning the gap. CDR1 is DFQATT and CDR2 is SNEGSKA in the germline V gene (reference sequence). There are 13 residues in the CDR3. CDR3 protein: CSARVAYPLEQYF. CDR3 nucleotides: TGCAGTGCTAGAGTCGCGTACCCCTTGGAGCAGTACTTC.

This CDR3 is CSASGTSGGGTDTQYF. The DNA for the CDR3 is TGCAGTGCTAGCGGGACTAGCGGGGGGGGCACAGATACGCAGTATTTT. This chain connects TRBV20-1 to TRBJ2-3; 16 bases map to TRBD2. The length of the CDR3 is 16 residues. In germline, CDR1 is DFQATT, CDR2 SNEGSKA (reference sequence). Trimming cost V 3 bases and J 1 base; bases outside gene matches: 1.